This TCR beta chain is from a study of cytomegalovirus exposure and HLA in healthy donors. Whole-study context: Earlier work reported 90 million to 120 million unique TCR beta sequences from 180 million or so T cells. Findings and caveats of the study: DRB1 had the most TCR associations and HLA-C the fewest, a later analysis found, with rates varying by HLA locus. The study labeled 164 TCR beta chains cytomegalovirus-associated.

Primers for the PCR totalled 60 Vbeta and 13 Jbeta. This table comes from immunoSEQ multiplex PCR, and its TCRdb copy is limited to in-frame clones, with some not included. The profile shows 150,000 to 200,000 clones, about four fifths of them singletons. Worth noting for this clone: Its antigen is undetermined.

This CDR3 has 15 amino acids. Trimming cost V 5 bases and J 3 bases; bases outside gene matches: 10. Per germline, CDR1 SGHVS and CDR2 FNYEAQ. Sequencing was performed on PBMCs. J is TRBJ2-7 and V is TRBV7-6; 7 bases agree with TRBD1. The sequence came from a young man in good health and CMV-seronegative. CDR3 sequence reads: CASSLTDRDDYEQYF. CDR3 DNA sequence: TGTGCCAGCAGCCTCACCGACAGGGACGACTACGAGCAGTACTTC.